The 10 T cell receptor beta chains reported below all come from one sample, sequenced in a study of T cell responses to AZD1222 COVID-19 vaccine. Clones were sequenced by immunoSEQ multiplex PCR, and TCRdb holds only the in-frame ones, with some missing. The table records around 100,000 clones, around 84% of them present only once. This specimen consisted of peripheral blood, obtained on day 0 of AZD1222 vaccination. These receptor sequences come from an adult in good health.

The chain combines TRBV7-2 with TRBJ2-5; TRBD2 matches 7 bases. CDR1 is SGHTA and CDR2 is FQGNSA in the germline V gene. The V and J ends lost 1 base and 5 bases, in that order; junction bases with no gene match: 16. The CDR3 totals 18 residues. For the CDR3, the DNA is TGTGCCAGCAGCTTAGGGTTGGTAGCGGGTACCTCAATGGAGACCCAGTACTTC. Amino acid sequence: CASSLGLVAGTSMETQYF.

This rearrangement joins TRBV11-2 to TRBJ1-1, with D perhaps TRBD1 (6 bases). Germline V gene lookup returns CDR1 SGHAT and CDR2 FQNNGV. Trimming cost V 6 bases and J 1 base, with 12 bases left between them. The CDR3 contains 14 residues. The chain's CDR3 is CASRYRESNTEAFF. CDR3 DNA sequence: TGTGCCAGCAGGTACAGGGAATCGAACACTGAAGCTTTCTTT.

This sequence joins TRBV9 and TRBJ2-3, with 10 positions matching TRBD1. This CDR3 is built from 15 residues. Germline CDR1 SGDLS, CDR2 YYNGEE. J gave up 3 bases and V 7 bases, and 8 bases lay outside the gene matches. CDR3: CASGQGEVSTDTQYF. The DNA of the CDR3 is TGTGCCAGCGGACAGGGGGAGGTTTCTACAGATACGCAGTATTTT.

The chain employs TRBV19 and TRBJ1-3; D not certain. Trimming pared 8 bases from V and 1 base from J, leaving 12 bases between. The CDR3 is 14 amino acids. From germline, CDR1 is LNHDA and CDR2 SQIVND (reference sequence). The CDR3 is CASRLSRSGNTIYF. The CDR3 DNA reads TGTGCCAGTCGTCTCAGCAGGTCTGGAAACACCATATATTTT.

The genes are TRBV7-8 and TRBJ2-5; 8 bases line up with TRBD2. CDR1 and CDR2 from the germline V gene are SGHVS and FQNEAQ. There are 12 residues in the CDR3. Trimming removed 11 bases from V and 7 bases from J; junction bases left unmatched: 9. CDR3 in DNA: TGTGCCGGCGTGGACAGCGGGGGGACCCAGTACTTC. Translated, it gives CAGVDSGGTQYF. The whole variable domain, filled in from reference TRBV7-8 and TRBJ2-5, reads GAGVSQSPRYKVAKRGQDVALRCDPISGHVSLFWYQQALGQGPEFLTYFQNEAQLDKSGLPSDRFFAERPEGSVSTLKIQRTQQEDSAVYLCAGVDSGGTQYFGPGTRLLVL.

The chain employs TRBV19 and TRBJ1-1, with D maybe TRBD1 (6 bases). CDR3 length: 17 residues. Trimming removed 4 bases at V and 5 bases at J, with 23 bases between. The germline CDR1 and CDR2 sequences are LNHDA and SQIVND (reference sequence). This chain's CDR3 is CASSTGGRLGGETEAFF. The CDR3 DNA reads as TGTGCCAGTAGTACCGGGGGCCGCCTGGGAGGGGAGACTGAAGCTTTCTTT.

The J gene is TRBJ1-3, the V gene TRBV20-1; the D is unclear. Trimming shortened V by 5 bases and J by 3 bases, and 5 bases separated the two germline ends. Per germline, CDR1 DFQATT and CDR2 SNEGSKA (reference sequence). This CDR3 has 11 residues. The CDR3 DNA reads TGCAGTGCTCTTCTTGGAAACACCATATATTTT. Protein product: CSALLGNTIYF.

The CDR3 sequence: CASSQDSRASFKDNEQFF. The CDR3 DNA reads TGTGCCAGCAGCCAAGATTCTCGAGCTAGCTTCAAAGACAATGAGCAGTTCTTC. The V gene is TRBV14, the J gene TRBJ2-1, with a weak D call TRBD2 (5 bases). Trimming stripped 0 bases from V and 5 bases from J, with 20 bases between. Germline lookup yields CDR1 SGHDN and CDR2 FVKESK. The length of the CDR3 is 18 residues.

The chain recombines TRBV7-3 with TRBJ2-3; 8 positions agree with TRBD1. Unmatched junction bases numbered 11, after V lost 5 bases and J lost 4 bases. Germline lookup yields CDR1 SGHTA and CDR2 FQGTGA. The CDR3 runs 16 residues. DNA for the CDR3: TGTGCCAGCAGCCCCCAGGGGGCTAAGACCGCAGATACGCAGTATTTT. Protein: CASSPQGAKTADTQYF.

This clone was detected only a few times. This chain connects TRBV7-9 to TRBJ1-6; D is uncertain. Germline CDR1 reads SEHNR; CDR2 reads FQNEAQ (reference sequence). V was trimmed by 1 base and J by 2 bases, leaving 6 bases between them. The CDR3 is made up of 15 amino acids. The CDR3 sequence: CASSLEPPYNSPLHF. As DNA, the CDR3 is TGTGCCAGCAGCTTAGAACCCCCCTATAATTCACCCCTCCACTTT.